The 5 T cell receptor beta chains given below trace back to one sample, sequenced in a study of T cell repertoires in cytomegalovirus infection. Each CDR3 protein gets one entry after TCRdb re-called the reads with MiXCR. The table records about 480,000 distinct CDR3 sequences, more than 30% of them present only once. These receptors lack a known antigen. The source material was cultured PBMCs, sampled from culture after CMV antigen stimulation. The receptors were sampled from a human donor in good health (CMV status not recorded). Some clones in this sample may be carry-over from other donors' samples.

This clonotype was picked up a small number of times. CDR3 protein: CASSSGASSYEQYF. The DNA of the CDR3 is TGTGCCAGCTCAAGCGGGGCCAGCTCCTACGAGCAGTACTTC. This sequence joins TRBV7-9 and TRBJ2-7, with TRBD2 identical over 7 bases. The J segment lost 0 bases and the V segment lost 8 bases, leaving 7 bases of the junction unmatched. The CDR3 contains 14 residues. From germline, CDR1 is SEHNR and CDR2 FQNEAQ (reference sequence).

This rearrangement joins TRBV2 to TRBJ2-5; D may correspond to TRBD1 or TRBD2 (5 bases each). This CDR3 region has 10 residues. CDR1 SNHLY and CDR2 FYNNEI come from the germline V gene. The ends were cut back, 7 bases at V and 13 bases at J, with 13 bases in the middle. The CDR3 region has the DNA TGTGCCAGCACCGGGACGCTCCCGTACTTC. Its protein product is CASTGTLPYF.

This clonotype was found a few times. This sequence joins TRBV9 and TRBJ2-5; 7 nucleotides match TRBD2. The germline V gene has CDR1 SGDLS and CDR2 YYNGEE. This CDR3 is built from 14 residues. The V and J ends lost 0 bases and 4 bases, in that order; junction bases with no gene match: 3. DNA for the CDR3: TGTGCCAGCAGCGTAGTTGCGGGAGTAGAGACCCAGTACTTC. This gives the protein CASSVVAGVETQYF.

This clonotype was observed a single time. This rearrangement joins TRBV4-3 to TRBJ1-1; D not certain. V was shortened by 0 bases and J by 3 bases, with 20 bases between the two germline ends. Germline V lookup: CDR1 LGHNA, CDR2 YSLEER. CDR3 length equals 18 residues. CDR3 in amino acids: CASSQEAVSSHRDTEAFF. Written as DNA, the CDR3 is TGCGCCAGCAGCCAAGAAGCGGTCAGCTCCCACCGGGACACTGAAGCTTTCTTT.

This clonotype showed up just a few times. This chain uses TRBV10-2 with TRBJ2-3; TRBD2 is a possible D gene (6 bases). The CDR3 has 12 amino acids. Germline loops: CDR1 WSHSY, CDR2 SAAADI. The ends were cut back, 6 bases at V and 5 bases at J, with 9 bases in the middle. Here the CDR3 reads CASRTGVDTQYF. The CDR3, as DNA: TGCGCCAGCAGGACGGGAGTAGATACGCAGTATTTT.